The 4 T cell receptor beta chains given below trace back to one sample, sequenced in a study of blood T cell repertoires in COVID-19. The data were produced by immunoSEQ multiplex PCR, yet TCRdb's version contains in-frame clones alone and is incomplete. The table has hundreds of thousands of clones, around 85% seen once; the top ten hold 4.5% to 6%. Sequenced: peripheral blood. These receptors all come from a man aged 50-60 years with active or convalescent COVID-19.

The chain recombines TRBV5-4 with TRBJ2-6; TRBD1 is a possible D gene (6 bases). The length of the CDR3 is 18 residues. Deletions cut 2 bases from V and 0 bases from J, with 15 bases between. Germline values: CDR1 SGHNT, CDR2 YYREEE (reference sequence). The chain's CDR3 is CASSLGGRARSGANVLTF. CDR3 coding DNA: TGTGCCAGCAGCTTAGGGGGTAGGGCCCGCTCTGGGGCCAACGTCCTGACTTTC.

The chain recombines TRBV19 with TRBJ2-2; tentative D call: TRBD2 (6 bases). CDR3 length: 14 residues. In germline, CDR1 is LNHDA, CDR2 SQIVND (reference sequence). The V end was cut by 4 bases, the J end by 5 bases, with 11 bases between. The CDR3 bases are TGTGCCAGTAGTACTCCGGAGGGGACCGGGGAGCTGTTTTTT. It translates to CASSTPEGTGELFF. Complete variable domain (other parts from reference TRBV19 and TRBJ2-2): DGGITQSPKYLFRKEGQNVTLSCEQNLNHDAMYWYRQDPGQGLRLIYYSQIVNDFQKGDIAEGYSVSREKKESFPLTVTSAQKNPTAFYLCASSTPEGTGELFFGEGSRLTVL.

The V and J genes are TRBV25-1 and TRBJ1-1; TRBD1 matches at 8 bases. After removal of 4 bases from V and 7 bases from J, the junction contained 11 bases not matched to a gene. CDR1 and CDR2 (germline): MGHDK, SYGVNS. This CDR3 contains 15 residues. The CDR3 protein is CASSAQVQGAVEAFF. DNA for the CDR3: TGTGCCAGCAGTGCCCAAGTGCAGGGGGCCGTTGAAGCTTTCTTT.

The chain has TRBV7-9 and TRBJ1-2, with 8 positions matching TRBD1. V lost 4 bases and J lost 4; bases outside the gene matches: 14. CDR3 length: 17 amino acids. CDR1 and CDR2 (germline): SEHNR, FQNEAQ (reference sequence). CDR3: CASSSISPGGKGYGYTF. CDR3 sequence (DNA): TGTGCCAGCAGCTCGATTTCCCCAGGGGGCAAGGGCTATGGCTACACCTTC.